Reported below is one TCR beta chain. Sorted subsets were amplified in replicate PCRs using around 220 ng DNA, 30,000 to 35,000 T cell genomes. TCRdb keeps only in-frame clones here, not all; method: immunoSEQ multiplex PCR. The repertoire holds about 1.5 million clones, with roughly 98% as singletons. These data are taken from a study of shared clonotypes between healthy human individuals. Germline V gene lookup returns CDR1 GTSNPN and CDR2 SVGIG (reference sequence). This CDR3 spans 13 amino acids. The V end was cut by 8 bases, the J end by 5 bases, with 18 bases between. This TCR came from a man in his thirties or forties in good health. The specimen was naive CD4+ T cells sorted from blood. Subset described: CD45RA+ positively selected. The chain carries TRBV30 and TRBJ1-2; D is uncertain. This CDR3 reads CARVEGQWYGYTF. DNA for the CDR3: TGTGCCCGGGTCGAGGGTCAGTGGTATGGCTACACCTTC.